The rows below give T cell receptor beta chains drawn from one sample of a study of OX40 agonist ivuxolimab in advanced cancers. The assay was immunoSEQ multiplex PCR, and TCRdb's table has in-frame clones only and misses some. The table shows about 44,000 clones, with 80% occurring only once. Sequencing used CD4+ or CD8+ T cells sorted from blood, obtained in a trial of the OX40 agonist ivuxolimab. The receptors were sampled from an adult with an advanced solid tumor such as melanoma, head and neck, liver or kidney cancer. CDR3s include the opening cysteine and the closing phenylalanine or tryptophan. D genes are given only for firm matches. Not all rows give a size; the values are once, few, many and, for expanded clones, a class.

J | size | D | V | CDR3 | DNA
TRBJ1-1 | NA | NA | TRBV6-6 | CASRSLRGMNTEAFF | TGTGCCAGCAGATCCCTCAGGGGTATGAACACTGAAGCTTTCTTT
TRBJ2-3 | once | NA | TRBV6-5 | CASSRTGSTDTQYF | TGTGCCAGCAGTCGTACAGGTAGCACAGATACGCAGTATTTT
TRBJ1-4 | NA | NA | TRBV19 | CASSARIPNEKLFF | TGTGCCAGTAGTGCTCGAATACCTAATGAAAAACTGTTTTTT
TRBJ1-4 | NA | NA | TRBV2 | CASSARATNEKLFF | TGTGCCAGCAGTGCGAGGGCAACTAATGAAAAACTGTTTTTT
TRBJ2-2 | NA | NA | TRBV11-2 | CASSLGAGRDPGELFF | TGTGCCAGCAGCTTGGGGGCAGGGAGGGATCCCGGGGAGCTGTTTTTT
TRBJ1-1 | NA | NA | TRBV18 | CASSLRDEAFF | TGTGCCAGCTCCCTGAGGGATGAAGCTTTCTTT
TRBJ1-5 | once | NA | TRBV6-6 | CATQHGHGPNQPQHF | TGTGCCACCCAACACGGACACGGACCCAATCAGCCCCAGCATTTT
TRBJ1-5 | NA | NA | TRBV19 | CASSIEKRTYQPQHF | TGTGCCAGTAGTATAGAGAAGCGTACGTATCAGCCCCAGCATTTT
TRBJ1-1 | NA | NA | TRBV18 | CASSPPNSAPNTEAFF | TGTGCCAGCTCACCCCCCAACTCTGCCCCGAACACTGAAGCTTTCTTT
TRBJ2-3 | NA | TRBD2 | TRBV30 | CAALETSRTDTQYF | TGTGCCGCCCTCGAGACTAGCCGCACAGATACGCAGTATTTT
TRBJ1-2 | NA | NA | TRBV28 | CASSLSAGSNYGYTF | TGTGCCAGCAGTTTATCCGCAGGGTCTAACTATGGCTACACCTTC
TRBJ1-1 | NA | NA | TRBV18 | CASSGGGLTEAFF | TGTGCCAGCTCCGGCGGGGGTCTCACTGAAGCTTTCTTT
TRBJ2-1 | NA | TRBD2 | TRBV4-3 | CASSQDLAGGPGYEQFF | TGCGCCAGCAGCCAAGACCTAGCGGGAGGGCCGGGCTATGAGCAGTTCTTC
TRBJ2-7 | NA | NA | TRBV7-9 | CASRKDGSYEQYF | TGTGCCAGCAGGAAGGACGGCTCCTACGAGCAGTACTTC
TRBJ2-7 | NA | TRBD1 | TRBV9 | CASSVGRARQGAYEQYF | TGTGCCAGCAGCGTAGGACGTGCGCGACAGGGGGCCTACGAGCAGTACTTC
TRBJ1-3 | NA | TRBD1 | TRBV28 | CASSFGLGQGNTIYF | TGTGCCAGCAGTTTCGGTCTGGGACAGGGAAACACCATATATTTT
TRBJ2-6 | NA | TRBD1 | TRBV7-9 | CASSALQGTSSGANVLTF | TGTGCCAGCAGCGCGCTACAGGGGACAAGCTCTGGGGCCAACGTCCTGACTTTC
TRBJ2-7 | NA | NA | TRBV6-6 | CASSYSTYEQYF | TGTGCCAGCAGTTACTCGACATACGAGCAGTACTTC
TRBJ1-2 | NA | TRBD1 | TRBV28 | CASKSGQGLKYGYTF | TGTGCCAGCAAATCCGGACAGGGGCTTAAGTATGGCTACACCTTC
TRBJ1-2 | NA | NA | TRBV28 | CASSFGQDYGYTF | TGTGCCAGCAGTTTCGGTCAAGACTATGGCTACACCTTC
TRBJ2-7 | NA | NA | TRBV5-1 | CASSQAGSSYEQYF | TGCGCCAGCAGCCAAGCGGGTTCCAGCTACGAGCAGTACTTC
TRBJ2-1 | NA | NA | TRBV19 | CATTDRTVVNEQFF | TGTGCCACCACCGATAGGACAGTGGTGAATGAGCAGTTCTTC
TRBJ2-5 | NA | NA | TRBV7-3 | CASSLTGDGAGETQYF | TGTGCCAGCAGCTTAACAGGGGACGGCGCAGGGGAGACCCAGTACTTC
TRBJ2-7 | few | NA | TRBV7-2 | CASSLARGSRDEQYF | TGTGCCAGCAGCTTAGCACGGGGGAGTAGGGACGAGCAGTACTTC
TRBJ2-4 | NA | NA | TRBV9 | CASSLGSMGSKNIQYF | TGTGCCAGCAGCTTAGGGTCCATGGGGTCCAAAAACATTCAGTACTTC
TRBJ2-3 | once | NA | TRBV6-5 | CASSYGGSTDTQYF | TGTGCCAGCAGTTACGGGGGTTCCACAGATACGCAGTATTTT
TRBJ1-2 | NA | TRBD1 | TRBV27 | CASSSRGGGIVPNYGYTF | TGTGCCAGCTCCTCACGGGGAGGGGGCATTGTACCTAACTATGGCTACACCTTC
TRBJ2-7 | NA | NA | TRBV5-4 | CASSQRDEYEQYF | TGTGCCAGCAGCCAGAGGGACGAGTACGAGCAGTACTTC
TRBJ2-5 | NA | NA | TRBV6-6 | CASSTRETQYF | TGTGCCAGCAGTACCCGGGAGACCCAGTACTTC
TRBJ1-2 | NA | NA | TRBV6-5 | CASSRARGTSYGYTF | TGTGCCAGCAGTCGTGCTCGGGGGACGAGCTATGGCTACACCTTC
TRBJ1-5 | NA | TRBD1 | TRBV5-1 | CASSLEGQRNQPQHF | TGCGCCAGCAGCTTGGAGGGACAGAGAAATCAGCCCCAGCATTTT
TRBJ2-3 | once | NA | TRBV11-2 | CASSFAGTTTDTQYF | TGTGCCAGCAGCTTCGCGGGGACAACCACAGATACGCAGTATTTT
TRBJ2-5 | NA | TRBD1 | TRBV5-1 | CASSFGDRKETQYF | TGCGCCAGCAGCTTTGGGGACAGGAAAGAGACCCAGTACTTC
TRBJ2-2 | few | TRBD2 | TRBV18 | CASSRPLELAGENTGELFF | TGTGCCAGCTCACGGCCATTGGAACTAGCGGGAGAGAACACCGGGGAGCTGTTTTTT
TRBJ2-7 | NA | TRBD2 | TRBV28 | CASEGETGLAGASSYEQYF | TGTGCCAGCGAGGGAGAAACGGGACTAGCGGGGGCGAGCTCCTACGAGCAGTACTTC
TRBJ2-2 | NA | NA | TRBV4-2 | CASSQVPMGVTGELFF | TGTGCCAGCAGCCAAGTACCGATGGGGGTTACCGGGGAGCTGTTTTTT
TRBJ2-7 | NA | NA | TRBV28 | CASNRGEPYEQYF | TGTGCCAGCAACCGGGGCGAGCCCTACGAGCAGTACTTC
TRBJ1-4 | NA | NA | TRBV7-2 | CASSRDRSWEKLFF | TGTGCCAGCAGCAGGGACCGGTCTTGGGAAAAACTGTTTTTT
TRBJ2-5 | NA | TRBD2 | TRBV28 | CASTPGLADKETQYF | TGTGCCAGCACTCCCGGTCTAGCGGATAAAGAGACCCAGTACTTC
TRBJ1-2 | NA | NA | TRBV18 | CASSPNSNYGYTF | TGTGCCAGCTCACCTAACAGTAACTATGGCTACACCTTC
TRBJ1-5 | NA | TRBD1 | TRBV30 | CAWSPTGGYQPQHF | TGTGCCTGGAGCCCGACAGGGGGTTATCAGCCCCAGCATTTT
TRBJ1-3 | many | TRBD1 | TRBV19 | CASTLRTGAKERNTIYF | TGTGCCAGTACCCTTCGTACAGGGGCGAAGGAAAGAAACACCATATATTTT
TRBJ2-7 | few | TRBD1 | TRBV15 | CATSGDRGPYEQYF | TGTGCCACCAGCGGGGACAGGGGGCCCTACGAGCAGTACTTC
TRBJ1-1 | NA | NA | TRBV9 | CASSVGEGPNTEAFF | TGTGCCAGCAGCGTAGGGGAGGGGCCGAACACTGAAGCTTTCTTT
TRBJ1-2 | medium-sized | NA | TRBV5-1 | CASSSQTNYGYTF | TGCGCCAGCAGCTCTCAGACGAACTATGGCTACACCTTC
TRBJ2-1 | few | NA | TRBV7-9 | CASSLRSGYNEQFF | TGTGCCAGCAGCTTACGGAGCGGGTACAATGAGCAGTTCTTC
TRBJ2-1 | NA | NA | TRBV5-4 | CASSPAGTLYNEQFF | TGTGCCAGCAGCCCTGCTGGGACACTGTACAATGAGCAGTTCTTC
TRBJ2-4 | NA | TRBD1 | TRBV19 | CASSIGPGQGAKNIQYF | TGTGCCAGTAGTATTGGACCGGGACAGGGGGCCAAAAACATTCAGTACTTC
TRBJ2-7 | NA | TRBD2 | TRBV27 | CASSLSGRAVYEQYF | TGTGCCAGCAGTTTATCCGGGAGGGCCGTCTACGAGCAGTACTTC
TRBJ2-5 | NA | NA | TRBV7-2 | CASSLMGLREETQYF | TGTGCCAGCAGCTTAATGGGACTCCGGGAAGAGACCCAGTACTTC
TRBJ1-1 | NA | NA | TRBV6-1 | CASSEALGGNTEAFF | TGTGCCAGCAGTGAAGCGCTCGGGGGGAACACTGAAGCTTTCTTT
TRBJ2-3 | NA | TRBD2 | TRBV19 | CASSPSGIWGTDTQYF | TGTGCCAGTAGTCCGAGCGGGATCTGGGGGACAGATACGCAGTATTTT
TRBJ1-1 | NA | NA | TRBV18 | CASLQSWGTEAFF | TGTGCCAGCCTCCAGTCCTGGGGCACTGAAGCTTTCTTT
TRBJ2-5 | NA | NA | TRBV4-2 | CASSQDGWRDQETQYF | TGTGCCAGCAGCCAAGATGGGTGGCGGGACCAAGAGACCCAGTACTTC
TRBJ1-1 | NA | NA | TRBV7-9 | CASSPSGGHNEAFF | TGTGCCAGCTCACCCAGTGGCGGACATAATGAAGCTTTCTTT
TRBJ2-7 | NA | NA | TRBV6-1 | CASSETLGEQYF | TGTGCCAGCAGTGAAACCTTAGGCGAGCAGTACTTC
TRBJ2-3 | NA | TRBD2 | TRBV30 | CAWSLGLAEDTQYF | TGTGCCTGGAGCTTAGGACTAGCTGAAGATACGCAGTATTTT
TRBJ1-5 | few | TRBD1 | TRBV5-5 | CASSLERGTGVTPQHF | TGTGCCAGCAGCTTGGAAAGGGGGACAGGGGTTACCCCTCAGCATTTT
TRBJ2-7 | NA | NA | TRBV4-3 | CASSQGLEGLREQYF | TGCGCCAGCAGCCAAGGGTTAGAAGGACTACGCGAGCAGTACTTC